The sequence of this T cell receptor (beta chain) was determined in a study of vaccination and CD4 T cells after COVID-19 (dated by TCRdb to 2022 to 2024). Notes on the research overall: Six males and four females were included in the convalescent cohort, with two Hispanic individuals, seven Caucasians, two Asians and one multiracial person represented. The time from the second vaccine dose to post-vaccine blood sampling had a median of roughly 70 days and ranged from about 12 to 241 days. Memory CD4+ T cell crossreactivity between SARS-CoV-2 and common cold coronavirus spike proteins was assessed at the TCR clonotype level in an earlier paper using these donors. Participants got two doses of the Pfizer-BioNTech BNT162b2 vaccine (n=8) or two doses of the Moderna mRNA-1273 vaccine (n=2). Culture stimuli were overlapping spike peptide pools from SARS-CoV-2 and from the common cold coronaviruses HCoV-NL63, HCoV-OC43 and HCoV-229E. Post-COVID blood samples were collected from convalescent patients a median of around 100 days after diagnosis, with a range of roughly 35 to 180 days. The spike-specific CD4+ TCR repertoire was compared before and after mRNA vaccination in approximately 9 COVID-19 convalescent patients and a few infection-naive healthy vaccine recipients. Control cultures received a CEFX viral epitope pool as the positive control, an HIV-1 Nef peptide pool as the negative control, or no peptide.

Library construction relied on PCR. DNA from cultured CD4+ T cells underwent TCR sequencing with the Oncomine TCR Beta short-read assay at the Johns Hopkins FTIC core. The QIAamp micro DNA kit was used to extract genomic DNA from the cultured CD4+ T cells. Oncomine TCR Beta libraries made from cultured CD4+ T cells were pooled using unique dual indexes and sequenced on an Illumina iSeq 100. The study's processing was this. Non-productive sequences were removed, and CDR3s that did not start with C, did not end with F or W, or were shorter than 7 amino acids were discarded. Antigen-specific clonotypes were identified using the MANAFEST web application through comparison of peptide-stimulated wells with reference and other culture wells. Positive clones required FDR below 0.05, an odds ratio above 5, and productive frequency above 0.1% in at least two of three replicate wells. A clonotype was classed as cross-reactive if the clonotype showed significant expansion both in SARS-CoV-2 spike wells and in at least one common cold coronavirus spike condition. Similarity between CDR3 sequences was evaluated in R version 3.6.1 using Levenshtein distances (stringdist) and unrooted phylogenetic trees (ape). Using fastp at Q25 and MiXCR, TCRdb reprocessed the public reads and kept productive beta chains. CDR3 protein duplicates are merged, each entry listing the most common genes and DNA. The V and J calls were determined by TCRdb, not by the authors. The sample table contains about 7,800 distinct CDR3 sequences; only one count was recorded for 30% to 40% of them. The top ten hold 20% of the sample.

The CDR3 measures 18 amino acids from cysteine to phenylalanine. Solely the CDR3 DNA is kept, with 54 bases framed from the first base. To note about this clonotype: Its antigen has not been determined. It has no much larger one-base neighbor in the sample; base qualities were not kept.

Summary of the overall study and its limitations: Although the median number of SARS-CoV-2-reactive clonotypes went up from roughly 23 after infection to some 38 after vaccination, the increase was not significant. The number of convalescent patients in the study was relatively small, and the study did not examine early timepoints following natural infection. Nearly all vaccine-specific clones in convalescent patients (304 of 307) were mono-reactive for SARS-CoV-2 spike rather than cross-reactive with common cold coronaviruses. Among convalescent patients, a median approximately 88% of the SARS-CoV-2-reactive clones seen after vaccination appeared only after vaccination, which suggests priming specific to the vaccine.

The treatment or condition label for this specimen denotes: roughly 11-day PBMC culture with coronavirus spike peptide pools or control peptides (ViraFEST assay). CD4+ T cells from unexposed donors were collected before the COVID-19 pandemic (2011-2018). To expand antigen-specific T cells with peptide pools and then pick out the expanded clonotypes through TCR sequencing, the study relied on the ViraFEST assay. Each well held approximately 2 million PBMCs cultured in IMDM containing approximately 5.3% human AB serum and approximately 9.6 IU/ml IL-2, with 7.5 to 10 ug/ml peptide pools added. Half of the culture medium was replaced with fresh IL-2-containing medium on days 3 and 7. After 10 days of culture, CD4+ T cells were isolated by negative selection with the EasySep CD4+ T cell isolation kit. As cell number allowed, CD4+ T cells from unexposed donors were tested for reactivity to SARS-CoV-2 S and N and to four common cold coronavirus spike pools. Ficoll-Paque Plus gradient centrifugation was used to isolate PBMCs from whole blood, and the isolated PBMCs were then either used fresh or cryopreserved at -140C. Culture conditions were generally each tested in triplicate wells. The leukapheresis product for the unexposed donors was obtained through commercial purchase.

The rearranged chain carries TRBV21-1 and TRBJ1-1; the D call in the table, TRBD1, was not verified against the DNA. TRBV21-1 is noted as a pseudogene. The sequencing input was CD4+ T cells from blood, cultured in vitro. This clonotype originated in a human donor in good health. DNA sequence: TGTGCCAGCAGCAAAGGGCCCCGGGACCTCAACATGAACACTGAAGCTTTCTTT. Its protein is CASSKGPRDLNMNTEAFF.